This TCR beta chain is from a study of blood T cell repertoires in COVID-19. Study-level information: In each case, the material was cDNA or gDNA derived from T cells, B-cell-depleted T cells, or PBMCs.

The table came from immunoSEQ multiplex PCR; TCRdb's copy has only in-frame clones and leaves some out. The table shows approximately 170,000 clones, with 89% occurring only once. This CDR3 has 14 residues. The V and J ends lost 0 bases and 4 bases, in that order; junction bases with no gene match: 5. Germline loops: CDR1 GTSNPN, CDR2 SVGIG (reference sequence). This clone was detected only a few times. This clonotype was obtained from a man younger than 35 who had recovered from COVID-19. The sequencing input was peripheral blood. The chain couples TRBV30 to TRBJ1-1; TRBD1 matches 7 bases. CDR3 region: CAWSVGAGGTEAFF. CDR3 nucleotide sequence: TGTGCCTGGAGTGTGGGGGCAGGGGGCACTGAAGCTTTCTTT. The whole variable domain, filled in from reference TRBV30 and TRBJ1-1, reads SQTIHQWPATLVQPVGSPLSLECTVEGTSNPNLYWYRQAAGRGLQLLFYSVGIGQISSEVPQNLSASRPQDRQFILSSKKLLLSDSGFYLCAWSVGAGGTEAFFGQGTRLTVV.